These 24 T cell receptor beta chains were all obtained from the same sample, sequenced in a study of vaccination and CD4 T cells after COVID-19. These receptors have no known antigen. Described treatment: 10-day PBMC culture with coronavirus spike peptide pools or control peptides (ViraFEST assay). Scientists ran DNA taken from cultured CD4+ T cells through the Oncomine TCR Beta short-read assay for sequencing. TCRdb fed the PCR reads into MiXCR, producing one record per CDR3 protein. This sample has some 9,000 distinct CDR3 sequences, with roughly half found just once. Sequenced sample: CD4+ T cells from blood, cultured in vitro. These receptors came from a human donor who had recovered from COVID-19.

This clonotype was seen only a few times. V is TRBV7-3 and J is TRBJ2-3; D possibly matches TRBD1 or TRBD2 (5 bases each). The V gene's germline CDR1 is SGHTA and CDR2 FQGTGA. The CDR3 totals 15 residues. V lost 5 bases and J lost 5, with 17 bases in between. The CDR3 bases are TGTGCCAGCAGCCCAAGGGGAGAGGTAGTAGATACGCAGTATTTT. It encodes CASSPRGEVVDTQYF. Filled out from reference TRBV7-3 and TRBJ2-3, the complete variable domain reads GAGVSQTPSNKVTEKGKYVELRCDPISGHTALYWYRQSLGQGPEFLIYFQGTGAADDSGLPNDRFFAVRPEGSVSTLKIQRTERGDSAVYLCASSPRGEVVDTQYFGPGTRLTVL.

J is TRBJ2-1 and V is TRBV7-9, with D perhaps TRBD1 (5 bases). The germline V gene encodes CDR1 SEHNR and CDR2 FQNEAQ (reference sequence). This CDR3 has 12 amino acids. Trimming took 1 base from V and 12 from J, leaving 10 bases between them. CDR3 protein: CASSLEQGRQFF. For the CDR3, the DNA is TGTGCCAGCAGCTTAGAGCAGGGAAGGCAGTTCTTC.

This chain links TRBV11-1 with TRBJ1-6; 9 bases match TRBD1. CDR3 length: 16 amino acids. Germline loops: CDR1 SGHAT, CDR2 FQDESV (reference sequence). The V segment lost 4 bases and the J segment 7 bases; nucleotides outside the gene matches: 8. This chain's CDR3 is CASSSTDRGWNSPLHF. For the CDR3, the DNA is TGTGCCAGCAGCTCTACGGACAGGGGCTGGAATTCACCCCTCCACTTT.

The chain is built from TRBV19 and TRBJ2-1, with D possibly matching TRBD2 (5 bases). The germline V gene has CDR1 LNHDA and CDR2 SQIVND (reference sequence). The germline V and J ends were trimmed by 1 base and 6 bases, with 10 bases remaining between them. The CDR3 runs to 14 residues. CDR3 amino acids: CASSIGPSFNEQFF. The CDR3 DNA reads TGTGCCAGTAGTATAGGTCCTAGCTTCAATGAGCAGTTCTTC.

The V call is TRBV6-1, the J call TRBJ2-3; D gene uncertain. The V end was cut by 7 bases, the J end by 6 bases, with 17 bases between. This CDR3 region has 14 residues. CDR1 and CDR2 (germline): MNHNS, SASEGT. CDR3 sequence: CASNNRPIVDTQYF. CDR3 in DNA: TGTGCCAGCAATAATAGGCCGATTGTGGATACGCAGTATTTT.

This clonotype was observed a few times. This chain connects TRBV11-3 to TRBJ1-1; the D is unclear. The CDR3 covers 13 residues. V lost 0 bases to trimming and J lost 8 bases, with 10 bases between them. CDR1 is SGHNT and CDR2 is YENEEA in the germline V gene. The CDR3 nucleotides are TGTGCCAGCAGCTTAGAATCAAGCTTAGAAGCTTTCTTT. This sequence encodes CASSLESSLEAFF.

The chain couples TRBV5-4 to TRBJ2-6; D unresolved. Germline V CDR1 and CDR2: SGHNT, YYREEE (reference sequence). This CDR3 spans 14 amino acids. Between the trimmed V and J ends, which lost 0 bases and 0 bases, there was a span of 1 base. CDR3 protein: CASSLDSGANVLTF. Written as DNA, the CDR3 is TGTGCCAGCAGCTTGGACTCTGGGGCCAACGTCCTGACTTTC.

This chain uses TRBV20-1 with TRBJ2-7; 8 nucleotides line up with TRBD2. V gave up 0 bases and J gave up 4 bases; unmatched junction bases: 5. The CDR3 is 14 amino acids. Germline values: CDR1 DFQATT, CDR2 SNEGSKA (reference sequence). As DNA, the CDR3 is TGCAGTGCTAGAGATGGTAGCGGGGCATACGAGCAGTACTTC. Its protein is CSARDGSGAYEQYF.

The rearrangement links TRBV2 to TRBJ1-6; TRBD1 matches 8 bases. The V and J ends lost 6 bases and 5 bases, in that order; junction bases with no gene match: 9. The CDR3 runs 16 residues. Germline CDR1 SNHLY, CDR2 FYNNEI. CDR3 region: CASSLDRASNNSPLHF. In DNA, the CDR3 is TGTGCCAGCAGCCTGGACAGGGCATCGAATAATTCACCCCTCCACTTT.

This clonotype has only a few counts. The CDR3 is CASSVDYGYTF. Here the CDR3 DNA reads TGTGCCAGCAGTGTAGACTATGGCTACACCTTC. This chain links TRBV2 with TRBJ1-2; D gene unclear. The CDR3 sequence is 11 residues long. Trimming removed 4 bases at V and 3 bases at J, with 3 bases between. The germline V gene has CDR1 SNHLY and CDR2 FYNNEI.

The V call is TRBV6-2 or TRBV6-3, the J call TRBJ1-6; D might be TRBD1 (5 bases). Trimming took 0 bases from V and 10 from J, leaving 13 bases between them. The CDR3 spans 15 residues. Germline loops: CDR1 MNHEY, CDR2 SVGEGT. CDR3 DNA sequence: TGTGCCAGCAGTTACTCGAGGGGAACGAGCTCACCCCTCCACTTT. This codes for CASSYSRGTSSPLHF.

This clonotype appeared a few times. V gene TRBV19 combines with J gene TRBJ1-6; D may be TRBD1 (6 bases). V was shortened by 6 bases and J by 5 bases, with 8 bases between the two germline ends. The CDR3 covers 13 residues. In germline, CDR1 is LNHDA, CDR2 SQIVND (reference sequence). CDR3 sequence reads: CASSGDNNSPLHF. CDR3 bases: TGTGCCAGTAGCGGGGACAATAATTCACCCCTCCACTTT. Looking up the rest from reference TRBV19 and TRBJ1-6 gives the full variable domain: DGGITQSPKYLFRKEGQNVTLSCEQNLNHDAMYWYRQDPGQGLRLIYYSQIVNDFQKGDIAEGYSVSREKKESFPLTVTSAQKNPTAFYLCASSGDNNSPLHFGNGTRLTVT.

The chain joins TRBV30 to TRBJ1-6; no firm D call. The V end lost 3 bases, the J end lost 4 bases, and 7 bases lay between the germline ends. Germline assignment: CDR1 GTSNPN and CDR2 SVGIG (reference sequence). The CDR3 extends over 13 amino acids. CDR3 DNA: TGTGCCTGGAGCTCCCAGTATAATTCACCCCTCCACTTT. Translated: CAWSSQYNSPLHF.

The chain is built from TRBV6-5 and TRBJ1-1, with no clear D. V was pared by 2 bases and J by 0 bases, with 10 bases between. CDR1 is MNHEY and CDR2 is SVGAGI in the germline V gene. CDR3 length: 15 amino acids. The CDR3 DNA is TGTGCCAGCAGTTACGCGGGGTCTATGAACACTGAAGCTTTCTTT. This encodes CASSYAGSMNTEAFF.

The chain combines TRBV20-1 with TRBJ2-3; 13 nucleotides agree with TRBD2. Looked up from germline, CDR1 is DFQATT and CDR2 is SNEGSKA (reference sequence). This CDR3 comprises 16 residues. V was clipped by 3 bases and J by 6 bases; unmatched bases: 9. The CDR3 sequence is CSARGWTSGSSDTQYF. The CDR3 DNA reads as TGCAGTGCTAGGGGCTGGACTAGCGGGAGTTCGGATACGCAGTATTTT.

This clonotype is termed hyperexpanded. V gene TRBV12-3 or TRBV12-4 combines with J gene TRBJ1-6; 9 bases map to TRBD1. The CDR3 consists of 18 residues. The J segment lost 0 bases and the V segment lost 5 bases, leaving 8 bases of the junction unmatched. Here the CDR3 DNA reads TGTGCCAGCAGTCGGACCGGGACAGGGAGCTCCTATAATTCACCCCTCCACTTT. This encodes CASSRTGTGSSYNSPLHF.

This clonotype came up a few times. The CDR3 reads CSARMTPGSTDTQYF. As DNA, the CDR3 is TGCAGTGCTAGGATGACACCCGGGTCCACAGATACGCAGTATTTT. V gene TRBV20-1 combines with J gene TRBJ2-3; D is undetermined. The CDR3 sequence is 15 residues long. Trimming left V 3 bases short and J 2 bases short, with 15 bases between. The germline gives CDR1 DFQATT, CDR2 SNEGSKA (reference sequence).

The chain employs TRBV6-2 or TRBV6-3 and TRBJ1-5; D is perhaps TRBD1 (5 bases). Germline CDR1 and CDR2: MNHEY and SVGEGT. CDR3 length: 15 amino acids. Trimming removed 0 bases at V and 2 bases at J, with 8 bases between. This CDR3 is CASSYSDRRNQPQHF. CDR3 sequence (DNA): TGTGCCAGCAGTTACTCTGACAGACGCAATCAGCCCCAGCATTTT.

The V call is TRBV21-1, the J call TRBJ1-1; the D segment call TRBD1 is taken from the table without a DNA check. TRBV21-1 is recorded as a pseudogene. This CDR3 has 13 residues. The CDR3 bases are TGTGCCGGGCAGACAGGGAAGGACACTGAAGCTTTCTTT. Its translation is CAGQTGKDTEAFF.

The CDR3 nucleotides are TGCGCCAGCAGCCAAGATTGGGGGTCTGCTGGAAACACCATATATTTT. Protein product: CASSQDWGSAGNTIYF. The J gene is TRBJ1-3, the V gene TRBV4-3, with D possibly being TRBD1 (5 bases). V gave up 0 bases and J gave up 2 bases, with 11 bases separating them. CDR1 LGHNA and CDR2 YSLEER come from the germline V gene. This CDR3 is 16 amino acids long.

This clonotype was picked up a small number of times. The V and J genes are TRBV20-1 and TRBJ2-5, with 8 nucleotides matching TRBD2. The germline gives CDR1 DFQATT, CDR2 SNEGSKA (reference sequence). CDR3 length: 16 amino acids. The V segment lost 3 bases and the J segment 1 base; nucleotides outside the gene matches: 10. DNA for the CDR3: TGCAGTGCTAGTCCGCTCGGCGCGGGGGGCCAAGAGACCCAGTACTTC. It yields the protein CSASPLGAGGQETQYF.

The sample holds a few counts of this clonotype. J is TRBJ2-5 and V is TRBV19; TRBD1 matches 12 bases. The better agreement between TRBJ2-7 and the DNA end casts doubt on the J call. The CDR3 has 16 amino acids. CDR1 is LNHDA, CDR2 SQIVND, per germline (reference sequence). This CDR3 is CASRQTIGTGGSEQYF. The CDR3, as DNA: TGTGCCAGTAGGCAAACAATCGGGACAGGGGGCAGCGAGCAGTACTTC.

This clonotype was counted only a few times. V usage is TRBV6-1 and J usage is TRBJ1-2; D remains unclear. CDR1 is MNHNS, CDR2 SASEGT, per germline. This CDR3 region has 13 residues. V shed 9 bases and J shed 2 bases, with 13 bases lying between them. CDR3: CASRPSPNYGYTF. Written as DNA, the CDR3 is TGTGCCAGTAGACCCTCTCCCAACTATGGCTACACCTTC.

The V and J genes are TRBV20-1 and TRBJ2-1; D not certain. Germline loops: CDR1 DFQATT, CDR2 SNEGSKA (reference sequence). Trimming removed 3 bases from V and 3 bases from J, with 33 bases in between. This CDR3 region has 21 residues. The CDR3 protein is CSASPPSAPQTRQIFYNEQFF. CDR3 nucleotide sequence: TGCAGTGCTAGTCCCCCTAGTGCGCCCCAGACCCGCCAGATTTTCTACAATGAGCAGTTCTTC.